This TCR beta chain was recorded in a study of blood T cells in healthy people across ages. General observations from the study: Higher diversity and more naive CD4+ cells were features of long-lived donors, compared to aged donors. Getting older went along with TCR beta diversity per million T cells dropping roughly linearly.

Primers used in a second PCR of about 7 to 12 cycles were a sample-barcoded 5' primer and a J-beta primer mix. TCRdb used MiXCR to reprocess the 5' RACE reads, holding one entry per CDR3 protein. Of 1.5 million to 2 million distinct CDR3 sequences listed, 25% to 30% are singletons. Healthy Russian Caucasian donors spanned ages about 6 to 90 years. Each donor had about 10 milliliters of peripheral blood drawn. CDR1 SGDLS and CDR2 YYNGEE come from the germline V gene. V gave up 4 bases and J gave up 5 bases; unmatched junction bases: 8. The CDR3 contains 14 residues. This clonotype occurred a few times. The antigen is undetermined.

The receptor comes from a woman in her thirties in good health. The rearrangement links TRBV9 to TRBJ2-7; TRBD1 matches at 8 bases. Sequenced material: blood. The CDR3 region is CASSPRTGSDEQYF. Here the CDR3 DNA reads TGTGCCAGCAGCCCTCGGACAGGGAGCGACGAGCAGTACTTC. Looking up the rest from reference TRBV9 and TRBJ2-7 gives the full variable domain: DSGVTQTPKHLITATGQRVTLRCSPRSGDLSVYWYQQSLDQGLQFLIQYYNGEERAKGNILERFSAQQFPDLHSELNLSSLELGDSALYFCASSPRTGSDEQYFGPGTRLTVT.